The next 18 T cell receptor beta chains were all read from a single sample in a study of vaccination and CD4 T cells after COVID-19 (dated by TCRdb to between 2021 and 2024). The method behind the library was PCR. Sequenced using an Illumina iSeq 100. TCR sequencing of DNA from cultured CD4+ T cells used the Oncomine TCR Beta short-read assay at the Johns Hopkins FTIC core. Through fastp at Q25 and MiXCR, TCRdb rebuilt clones from the public reads, retaining in-frame beta chains. Every entry covers one CDR3 protein and lists the most common genes and DNA from its rows. For this sample there are about 15,000 distinct CDR3 sequences; around 50% appear just once. In total, the top ten clones hold around 20% of the sample. The time point label of this sample denotes: late sampling 161 to 241 days after vaccination in a few convalescent patients. The treatment or condition label on this specimen signifies: approximately nine-day PBMC culture with coronavirus spike peptide pools or control peptides (ViraFEST assay).

Their antigens are not known. The sample in question was CD4+ T cells from blood, cultured in vitro, obtained about 7 months after SARS-CoV-2 vaccination. These receptors all stem from a human donor who had recovered from COVID-19.

The chain combines TRBV6-2 or TRBV6-3 with TRBJ1-5, with D uncertain. V shed 6 bases and J shed 7 bases, with 13 bases lying between them. The CDR3 loop spans 13 amino acids. The V gene's germline CDR1 is MNHEY and CDR2 SVGEGT. This chain's CDR3 is CASRWDHGQPQHF. In nucleotides, the CDR3 is TGTGCCAGCAGGTGGGATCACGGACAGCCCCAGCATTTT.

The rearrangement links TRBV7-9 to TRBJ2-3; D may be TRBD1 (5 bases). The CDR3 has 13 amino acids. Trimming removed 0 bases from V and 4 bases from J, with 5 bases in between. Germline V gene sequence: CDR1 SEHNR, CDR2 FQNEAQ (reference sequence). CDR3 in DNA: TGTGCCAGCAGCTTAGCGGGGCCAGATACGCAGTATTTT. Its protein is CASSLAGPDTQYF. Full variable domain (rest looked up from reference TRBV7-9 and TRBJ2-3): DTGVSQNPRHKITKRGQNVTFRCDPISEHNRLYWYRQTLGQGPEFLTYFQNEAQLEKSRLLSDRFSAERPKGSFSTLEIQRTEQGDSAMYLCASSLAGPDTQYFGPGTRLTVL.

This CDR3 reads CASSTARGPVNSPLHF. The CDR3 coding sequence is TGTGCCAGCAGCACAGCCAGGGGCCCGGTTAATTCACCCCTCCACTTT. The gene calls are TRBV5-8 and TRBJ1-6; tentatively, D is TRBD1 (6 bases). CDR1 is SGHTS and CDR2 is YDEGEE in the germline V gene. The CDR3 is made up of 16 amino acids. Trimming left V 4 bases short and J 6 bases short, with 17 bases between.

This clonotype was counted a few times. The V gene is TRBV2, the J gene TRBJ2-7; 9 bases are shared with TRBD1. In germline, CDR1 is SNHLY, CDR2 FYNNEI. This CDR3 is 13 amino acids long. V lost 7 bases, J lost 2 bases, and 3 bases stayed unmatched. This CDR3 reads CASNRDRAYEQYF. CDR3 in DNA: TGTGCCAGCAATAGGGACAGGGCCTACGAGCAGTACTTC.

The chain employs TRBV5-4 and TRBJ1-2; D unresolved. Trimming shortened V by 0 bases and J by 1 base, and 10 bases separated the two germline ends. In germline, CDR1 is SGHNT, CDR2 YYREEE (reference sequence). There are 15 residues in the CDR3. The CDR3 loop reads CASSLALGGNYGYTF. In DNA, the CDR3 is TGTGCCAGCAGCTTGGCGCTAGGAGGTAACTATGGCTACACCTTC.

This clonotype was seen a few times. The chain links TRBV27 to TRBJ2-3; D may be TRBD2 (6 bases). V lost 3 bases to trimming and J lost 5 bases, with 15 bases between them. This CDR3 contains 15 residues. CDR1 is MNHEY, CDR2 SMNVEV, per germline (reference sequence). CDR3 region: CASSFRVGEEDTQYF. The DNA of the CDR3 is TGTGCCAGCAGTTTCAGGGTCGGGGAGGAAGATACGCAGTATTTT.

To note about this clonotype: The junction shows a germline mismatch at one end, possibly a read error. The chain joins TRBV7-7 to TRBJ1-1, with D hard to call. The germline gives CDR1 SSHAT, CDR2 FNYEAQ (reference sequence). The CDR3 is made up of 13 amino acids. CDR3 DNA: TGTGCTAGCAGCTTAGATTTTGGCACTGAAGCTTTCTTT. Protein sequence: CASSLDFGTEAFF.

A few counts support this clonotype. The chain carries TRBV6-1 and TRBJ1-1; D possibly corresponds to TRBD1 (5 bases). V gave up 5 bases and J gave up 7 bases, with 14 bases separating them. Germline V gene data show CDR1 as MNHNS and CDR2 as SASEGT. This CDR3 spans 13 amino acids. CDR3: CASSLKLQVEAFF. The CDR3 nucleotides are TGTGCCAGCAGTCTAAAACTACAGGTTGAAGCTTTCTTT.

Only one count was recorded for this clonotype. The V gene is TRBV20-1, the J gene TRBJ2-2; D is possibly TRBD2 (7 bases). Looked up from germline, CDR1 is DFQATT and CDR2 is SNEGSKA (reference sequence). V lost 3 bases, J lost 1 base, and 9 bases lay in between. The CDR3 contains 14 residues. In DNA form, the CDR3 reads TGCAGTGCTAGCGGGGGGCTGAACACCGGGGAGCTGTTTTTT. It codes for CSASGGLNTGELFF.

The chain employs TRBV19 and TRBJ2-5, with D hard to call. Trimming took 5 bases from V and 1 from J, leaving 8 bases between them. Germline V gene sequence: CDR1 LNHDA, CDR2 SQIVND (reference sequence). CDR3 length: 13 amino acids. The CDR3 here is CASSWQFQETQYF. The CDR3 coding sequence is TGTGCCAGTAGTTGGCAGTTCCAAGAGACCCAGTACTTC.

This chain connects TRBV20-1 to TRBJ2-1, with TRBD2 matching 9 bases. The CDR3 contains 12 residues. V lost 1 base and J lost 9; bases outside the gene matches: 1. Germline CDR1 reads DFQATT; CDR2 reads SNEGSKA (reference sequence). CDR3 coding DNA: TGCAGTGCTAGAGTTAGCGGGAGTGAGCAGTTCTTC. Encoded protein: CSARVSGSEQFF.

The genes are TRBV11-1 and TRBJ1-5; 10 bases are a match to TRBD1. Looked up from germline, CDR1 is SGHAT and CDR2 is FQDESV (reference sequence). Trimming took 5 bases from V and 7 from J; bases not matched to a gene: 8. This CDR3 has 15 residues. CDR3 loop: CASSPGTGDSQPQHF. The CDR3 nucleotides read TGTGCCAGCAGCCCCGGGACAGGGGATAGCCAGCCCCAGCATTTT.

The chain uses TRBV10-3 and TRBJ2-3, with D unresolved. V gave up 0 bases and J gave up 3 bases, with 7 bases separating them. This CDR3 contains 14 residues. From germline, CDR1 is ENHRY and CDR2 SYGVKD. CDR3 region: CAISESRTTDTQYF. The CDR3 coding sequence is TGTGCCATCAGTGAGTCGCGTACTACAGATACGCAGTATTTT.

There are a few counts of this clonotype. V usage is TRBV20-1 and J usage is TRBJ1-1, with no clear D. The CDR3 totals 14 residues. Germline V gives CDR1 DFQATT, CDR2 SNEGSKA (reference sequence). The germline V and J ends were trimmed by 2 bases and 1 base, with 11 bases remaining between them. In DNA form, the CDR3 reads TGCAGTGCTAGAAGGGCCCCTGCGAACACTGAAGCTTTCTTT. It translates to CSARRAPANTEAFF.

The J gene is TRBJ1-6, the V gene TRBV27; 7 bases fit TRBD1. CDR1 MNHEY and CDR2 SMNVEV come from the germline V gene (reference sequence). The CDR3 length is 13 residues. V gave up 5 bases and J gave up 9 bases; unmatched junction bases: 4. CDR3 sequence: CASSETGISPLHF. The CDR3, as DNA: TGTGCCAGCAGTGAGACAGGGATTTCACCCCTCCACTTT.

This clonotype was seen more than once but under ten times. The rearrangement uses TRBV10-3 and TRBJ1-2; possible D gene TRBD1, 6 bases. CDR1 and CDR2 from the germline V gene are ENHRY and SYGVKD. The V and J ends lost 5 bases and 4 bases respectively, with 11 bases between them. The length of the CDR3 is 13 residues. The chain's CDR3 is CAISSTTGYGYTF. In nucleotides, the CDR3 is TGTGCCATCAGTTCAACGACAGGCTATGGCTACACCTTC.

Sample share makes this clonotype medium-sized. The V and J genes are TRBV20-1 and TRBJ2-5, with TRBD2 identical over 7 bases. Germline CDR1 is DFQATT and CDR2 is SNEGSKA (reference sequence). The CDR3 runs 12 residues. CDR3 region: CSASGNQETQYF. DNA of the CDR3: TGCAGCGCCAGCGGGAACCAAGAGACCCAGTACTTC.

This chain uses TRBV24-1 with TRBJ2-1, with D unclear. The V gene's germline CDR1 is KGHDR and CDR2 SFDVKD. Trimming shortened V by 7 bases and J by 8 bases, and 8 bases separated the two germline ends. This CDR3 comprises 11 residues. CDR3 protein: CATRDRHEQFF. CDR3 bases: TGTGCCACCAGGGATCGACATGAGCAGTTCTTC.